A single TCR beta chain is shown here with its context. The antigen is not known. There are 15 residues in the CDR3. The V end lost 1 base, the J end lost 4 bases, and 13 bases lay between the germline ends. From germline, CDR1 is SGHDT and CDR2 YYEEEE. The source of the sample is a study of CD8 T cells in Susac syndrome. The wider study: Patients with Susac syndrome were, at the time of blood collection, therapy-naive, maintained on corticosteroids, or maintained on intravenous immunoglobulin alone. Study-wide findings and caveats: Clonal expansion was missing from Susac syndrome CD4+ T cell repertoires.

Reverse transcription used roughly 0.45 to 1 ug RNA and random hexamers. The method of amplification for TCR beta CDR3 was immunoSEQ multiplex PCR, covering 54 Vbeta and 13 Jbeta. One entry per CDR3 protein results from TCRdb running MiXCR on the immunoSEQ multiplex PCR reads. The data contain roughly 190,000 distinct CDR3 sequences, under 97% of them singletons. The study sequenced TCR beta in blood CD8+ and CD4+ T cells. This sequence was found in a human donor with Susac syndrome. The genes are TRBV5-6 and TRBJ2-3; either TRBD1 or TRBD2 may fit D (6 bases each). The sequenced material came from CD4+ T cells from PBMCs. CDR3 sequence reads: CASSLSTGRSDTQYF. The DNA of the CDR3 is TGTGCCAGCAGCTTGTCAACAGGGAGGTCAGATACGCAGTATTTT.